What follows are 8 T cell receptor beta chains derived from one specimen sequenced in a study of blood T cells in healthy people across ages. A second PCR, run for about 7 to 11 cycles, used a sample-barcoded 5' primer plus a J-beta primer mix. TCRdb passed the 5' RACE reads through MiXCR, listing each CDR3 protein once. The sample records about 1.7 million distinct CDR3 sequences, over 25% being singletons. Source material: blood. Receptors originate from a woman younger than 45 in good health.

The chain recombines TRBV29-1 with TRBJ2-7, with D possibly matching TRBD2 (6 bases). V was trimmed by 6 bases and J by 6 bases, leaving 9 bases between them. This CDR3 contains 10 residues. Germline V gene data show CDR1 as SQVTM and CDR2 as ANQGSEA. CDR3 DNA sequence: TGCAGCGTACAGGAGGGCGAGCAGTACTTC. Residues: CSVQEGEQYF.

J is TRBJ2-5 and V is TRBV6-1; the D gene could be TRBD1 or TRBD2 (5 bases each). The germline CDR1 and CDR2 sequences are MNHNS and SASEGT. Trimming removed 7 bases at V and 3 bases at J, with 24 bases between. The CDR3 has 17 amino acids. DNA for the CDR3: TGTGCCAGCACTCCTGCAGGGCCTAGCCCCGTAGAAGAGACCCAGTACTTC. Its translation: CASTPAGPSPVEETQYF.

A few counts support this clonotype. The chain joins TRBV5-1 to TRBJ2-7, with 7 bases matching TRBD1. In germline, CDR1 is SGHRS, CDR2 YFSETQ. V lost 3 bases, J lost 1 base, and 7 bases stayed unmatched. The CDR3 has 15 amino acids. For the CDR3, the DNA is TGCGCCAGCAGCTCCTCCGGGACAGAGTCCTACGAGCAGTACTTC. This codes for CASSSSGTESYEQYF.

The chain couples TRBV9 to TRBJ2-4; 10 nucleotides line up with TRBD1. The end of the DNA is better explained by TRBJ2-7, so the J call may be wrong. Per germline, CDR1 SGDLS and CDR2 YYNGEE. The CDR3 loop spans 13 amino acids. CDR3 in DNA: TGTGCCAGCAGTTGGGGGACAGGGGCCGAGCAGTACTTC. This encodes CASSWGTGAEQYF.

V is TRBV2 and J is TRBJ1-4; D perhaps matches TRBD1 (6 bases). The CDR3 is 13 residues long. Trimming took off 4 bases at V and 5 bases at J, with 8 bases between the two ends. CDR1 SNHLY and CDR2 FYNNEI come from the germline V gene. The CDR3 loop is CASSAQGNEKLFF. CDR3 DNA sequence: TGTGCCAGCAGTGCCCAGGGGAATGAAAAACTGTTTTTT.

The CDR3 DNA reads as TGCAGTGCTAGAGTAGGACAGGGTTCCGGTATTGCGCGTGACTACGAGCAGTACTTC. It is translated as CSARVGQGSGIARDYEQYF. The J gene is TRBJ2-7, the V gene TRBV20-1; 8 positions agree with TRBD1. Trimming took 1 base from V and 3 from J; bases not matched to a gene: 20. In germline, CDR1 is DFQATT, CDR2 SNEGSKA (reference sequence). CDR3 length: 19 residues.

This clonotype was recorded at least ten times. The chain joins TRBV13 to TRBJ2-7; D unresolved. Per germline, CDR1 PRHDT and CDR2 FYEKMQ (reference sequence). V lost 5 bases, J lost 2 bases, and 10 bases lay in between. The CDR3 length is 13 residues. The CDR3 sequence is CASSPYRTYEQYF. CDR3 DNA sequence: TGTGCCAGCAGCCCCTACCGGACCTACGAGCAGTACTTC.

The chain combines TRBV29-1 with TRBJ1-2; D possibly corresponds to TRBD1 (6 bases). The V end lost 4 bases, the J end lost 8 bases, and 20 bases lay between the germline ends. The CDR3 spans 14 residues. Germline assignment: CDR1 SQVTM and CDR2 ANQGSEA. The CDR3 loop is CSVAGGWGADGYTF. The CDR3 coding sequence is TGCAGCGTTGCGGGAGGTTGGGGGGCTGACGGCTACACCTTC.